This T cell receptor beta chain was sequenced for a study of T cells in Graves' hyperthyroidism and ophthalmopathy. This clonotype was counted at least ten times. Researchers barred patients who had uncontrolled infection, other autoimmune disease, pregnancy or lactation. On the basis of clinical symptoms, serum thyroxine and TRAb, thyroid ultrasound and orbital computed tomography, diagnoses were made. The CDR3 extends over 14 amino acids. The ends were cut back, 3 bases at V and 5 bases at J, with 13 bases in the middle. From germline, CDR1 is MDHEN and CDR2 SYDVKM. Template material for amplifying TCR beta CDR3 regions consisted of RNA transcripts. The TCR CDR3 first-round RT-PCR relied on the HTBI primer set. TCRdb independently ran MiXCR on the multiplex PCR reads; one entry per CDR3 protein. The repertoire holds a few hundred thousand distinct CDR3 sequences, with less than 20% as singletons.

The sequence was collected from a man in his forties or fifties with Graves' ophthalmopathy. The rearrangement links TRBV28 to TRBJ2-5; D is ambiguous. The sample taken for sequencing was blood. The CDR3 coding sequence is TGTGCCAGCAGTTTGTGGAGTTCGGATGAGACCCAGTACTTC. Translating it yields CASSLWSSDETQYF. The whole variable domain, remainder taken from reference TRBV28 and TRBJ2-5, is DVKVTQSSRYLVKRTGEKVFLECVQDMDHENMFWYRQDPGLGLRLIYFSYDVKMKEKGDIPEGYSVSREKKERFSLILESASTNQTSMYLCASSLWSSDETQYFGPGTRLLVL.